The 4 T cell receptor beta chains presented below share a single source sample, sequenced in a study of PD-1 blockade in mismatch repair-deficient tumors. The data were produced by immunoSEQ multiplex PCR, yet TCRdb's version contains in-frame clones alone and is incomplete. The sample records approximately 120,000 clones, about 86% being singletons. Source: peripheral blood, taken 44 weeks after starting pembrolizumab. The source is an adult with mismatch repair-deficient cancer.

The chain links TRBV7-3 to TRBJ2-3; no clear D. The germline gives CDR1 SGHTA, CDR2 FQGTGA. This CDR3 spans 14 amino acids. V was trimmed by 2 bases and J by 5 bases, leaving 11 bases between them. CDR3 coding DNA: TGTGCCAGCAGCTTAGGGCTAGATGGAGATACGCAGTATTTT. Translation gives CASSLGLDGDTQYF.

The chain joins TRBV5-1 to TRBJ2-1; 7 bases line up with TRBD2. V was pared by 5 bases and J by 0 bases, with 5 bases of the junction left unmatched. This CDR3 is built from 15 residues. Looked up from germline, CDR1 is SGHRS and CDR2 is YFSETQ. Here the CDR3 DNA reads TGCGCCAGCAGACCGCGGGGGAGCTCCTACAATGAGCAGTTCTTC. Amino acid sequence: CASRPRGSSYNEQFF. The full variable domain, with the rest looked up from reference TRBV5-1 and TRBJ2-1, is KAGVTQTPRYLIKTRGQQVTLSCSPISGHRSVSWYQQTPGQGLQFLFEYFSETQRNKGNFPGRFSGRQFSNSRSEMNVSTLELGDSALYLCASRPRGSSYNEQFFGPGTRLTVL.

The chain links TRBV6-5 to TRBJ1-1; 9 bases align to TRBD1. From germline, CDR1 is MNHEY and CDR2 SVGAGI. Trimming at V came to 4 bases and at J to 6 bases, leaving 3 bases not matched to a gene. The CDR3 has 13 residues. CDR3 sequence: CASSSNRGPEAFF. CDR3 DNA sequence: TGTGCCAGCAGTTCAAACAGGGGGCCTGAAGCTTTCTTT.

The V and J genes are TRBV5-4 and TRBJ1-2, with a weak D call TRBD1 (5 bases). V was clipped by 2 bases and J by 8 bases, with 10 bases between them. CDR1 and CDR2 from the germline V gene are SGHNT and YYREEE (reference sequence). The CDR3 contains 12 residues. The CDR3 loop reads CASSFGALGYTF. CDR3 coding DNA: TGTGCCAGCAGCTTTGGGGCTCTAGGCTACACCTTC.